This T cell receptor beta chain was retrieved from a study of cytomegalovirus exposure and HLA in healthy donors. V was pared by 5 bases and J by 5 bases, with 6 bases between. Per the germline V gene, CDR1 is SNHLY and CDR2 is FYNNEI. This CDR3 is 11 amino acids long. Primers for the PCR totalled 60 Vbeta and 13 Jbeta. Measured with immunoSEQ multiplex PCR; TCRdb has only the in-frame clones, and not every one. In the table there are some 65,000 clones, roughly 70% of which are singletons. Comment on this clone: The sample holds other DNA sequences that translate to the same CDR3.

This receptor was taken from a woman in her twenties or thirties in good health and CMV-seronegative. Sequencing input: PBMCs. V and J are TRBV2 and TRBJ1-2; no reliable D call. Here the CDR3 reads CASSTGYGYTF. The CDR3 DNA sequence: TGTGCCAGCAGTACGGGATATGGCTACACCTTC.